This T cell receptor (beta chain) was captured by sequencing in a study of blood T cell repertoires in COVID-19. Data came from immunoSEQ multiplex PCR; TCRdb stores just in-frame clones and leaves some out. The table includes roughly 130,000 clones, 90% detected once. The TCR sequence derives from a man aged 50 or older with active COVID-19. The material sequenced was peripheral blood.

Here the CDR3 DNA reads TGTGCCAGCAGCCAACTCTCTAGCGGGAGGGCGGCAGATACGCAGTATTTT. As protein: CASSQLSSGRAADTQYF. This rearrangement joins TRBV4-2 to TRBJ2-3; the match to TRBD2 covers 12 bases. Looked up from germline, CDR1 is LGHNA and CDR2 is YNFKEQ. Losses at the gene ends were 2 bases for V and 4 bases for J; bases not matched to a gene: 7. This CDR3 region has 17 residues.